This TCR beta chain was recovered during a study of vaccination and CD4 T cells after COVID-19. Germline V gene data show CDR1 as SEHNR and CDR2 as FQNEAQ (reference sequence). The CDR3 is made up of 13 amino acids. Trimming pared 4 bases from V and 2 bases from J, leaving 9 bases between. In this sample, this clonotype turned up a few times. No antigen is known for it. Treatment in this sample: roughly ten-day PBMC culture with coronavirus spike peptide pools or control peptides (ViraFEST assay). CD4+ T-cell collection from the unexposed donor predated the COVID-19 pandemic (2011-2018). Cultured CD4+ T cell DNA underwent sequencing with the Oncomine TCR Beta short-read assay. TCRdb fed the PCR reads into MiXCR, producing one record per CDR3 protein. Among about 5,700 distinct CDR3 sequences listed, roughly 27% were seen once.

The chain links TRBV7-9 to TRBJ2-7; D remains unclear. The specimen was CD4+ T cells from blood, cultured in vitro. The source of this sequence is a human donor in good health. The CDR3 bases are TGTGCCAGCAGCTACGACACCGCCTACGAGCAGTACTTC. Residues: CASSYDTAYEQYF.